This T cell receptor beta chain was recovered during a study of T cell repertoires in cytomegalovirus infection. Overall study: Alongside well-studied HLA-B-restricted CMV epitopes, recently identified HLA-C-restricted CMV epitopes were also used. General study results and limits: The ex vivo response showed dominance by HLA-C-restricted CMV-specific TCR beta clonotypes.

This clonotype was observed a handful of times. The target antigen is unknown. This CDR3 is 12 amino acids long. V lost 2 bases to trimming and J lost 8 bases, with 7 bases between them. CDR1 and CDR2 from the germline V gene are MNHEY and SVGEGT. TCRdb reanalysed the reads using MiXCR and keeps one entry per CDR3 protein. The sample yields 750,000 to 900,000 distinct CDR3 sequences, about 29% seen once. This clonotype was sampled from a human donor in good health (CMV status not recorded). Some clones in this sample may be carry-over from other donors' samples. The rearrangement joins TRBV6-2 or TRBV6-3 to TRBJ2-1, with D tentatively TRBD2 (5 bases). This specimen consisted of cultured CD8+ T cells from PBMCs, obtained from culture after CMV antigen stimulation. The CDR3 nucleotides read TGTGCCAGCAGTTACCCCGGGGATGAGCAGTTCTTC. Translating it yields CASSYPGDEQFF.